The text below deals with one TCR beta chain. Alongside a J-beta primer mix, a sample-barcoded 5' primer served in a second PCR lasting roughly 6 to 11 cycles. TCRdb called the 5' RACE reads again in MiXCR, with one record for every CDR3 protein. This repertoire shows 1.5 million to 2 million distinct CDR3 sequences, 28% found once; its top ten account for roughly 8%. Individuals who donated were healthy Caucasians from Russia aged about 6 to 95. The record originates from a study of blood T cells in healthy people across ages. The clonotype comes from a woman aged 25 to 39 in good health. Sequencing used blood.

CDR3 in amino acids: CASSLEDPISFGELFF. The CDR3 DNA is TGCGCCAGCAGCTTGGAGGACCCAATATCATTCGGGGAGCTGTTTTTT. V is TRBV5-1 and J is TRBJ2-2; unclear D gene. Germline V gene data show CDR1 as SGHRS and CDR2 as YFSETQ. With 0 bases removed from V and 7 bases from J, the gap between germline ends came to 16 bases. The CDR3 contains 16 residues.